This is a list of T cell receptor beta chains from one sample in a study of siplizumab effects on memory and regulatory T cells. Assay: immunoSEQ multiplex PCR; the TCRdb copy retains only in-frame clones and omits some. This sample has more than 85,000 clones, with 85% to 90% found just once. Sequenced: CD4+ T cells sorted from blood. These receptors all come from a human donor in good health. Both conserved end residues are part of each CDR3. D genes are given only for firm matches. The listing skips clone size in some rows; elsewhere it reads once, few, many or a size class.

V	D	J	size	DNA	CDR3
TRBV28	TRBD2	TRBJ2-1	few	TGTGCCAGCAGTTTATTGAAGACTAGCGGTGATTCAAGTCGGTACAATGAGCAGTTCTTC	CASSLLKTSGDSSRYNEQFF
TRBV10-3	TRBD2	TRBJ2-7	once	TGTGCCATCAGGGAAGCGGGAGGATCGTACGAGCAGTACTTC	CAIREAGGSYEQYF
TRBV7-9	TRBD2	TRBJ2-1	-	TGTGCCAGCAGCTTAGGGGGAGCTAGCGGGAGTAATGAGCAGTTCTTC	CASSLGGASGSNEQFF
TRBV5-1	-	TRBJ2-3	-	TGCGCCAGCAGCTTGGCGGCAGATACGCAGTATTTT	CASSLAADTQYF
TRBV4-2	-	TRBJ1-5	-	TGTGCCAGCAGCCAAGAGGCAGGGAATCAGCCCCAGCATTTT	CASSQEAGNQPQHF
TRBV19	-	TRBJ1-1	-	TGTGCCAGTAGTGTGACAGGTGGAACTGAAGCTTTCTTT	CASSVTGGTEAFF
TRBV2	TRBD2	TRBJ2-7	-	TGTGCCAGCAGTGAAGGGACTAGCGGTTTCTCCTACGAGCAGTACTTC	CASSEGTSGFSYEQYF
TRBV2	TRBD2	TRBJ2-7	-	TGTGCCAGCAGTGGAGCGGGAGCCTACGAGCAGTACTTC	CASSGAGAYEQYF
TRBV5-1	-	TRBJ2-3	-	TGCGCCAGCAGCCTGCTGGGGGTCCGAACAGATACGCAGTATTTT	CASSLLGVRTDTQYF
TRBV28	-	TRBJ1-2	-	TGTGCCAGCAGTTTACCACAGGGTTCATCTTATGGCTACACCTTC	CASSLPQGSSYGYTF
TRBV7-3	-	TRBJ2-6	-	TGTGCCAGCAGACCCACGAGCTCTGGGGCCAACGTCCTGACTTTC	CASRPTSSGANVLTF
TRBV28	-	TRBJ2-5	-	TGTGCCAGCAGTTCCAGGACAGATCAAGAGACCCAGTACTTC	CASSSRTDQETQYF
TRBV7-8	-	TRBJ1-2	-	TGTGCCAGCAGCCAACGGACGGGTTATGGCTACACCTTC	CASSQRTGYGYTF
TRBV5-1	-	TRBJ1-1	-	TGCGCCAGCAGACCCAGACAGAACACTGAAGCTTTCTTT	CASRPRQNTEAFF
TRBV11-3	TRBD1	TRBJ2-7	-	TGTGCCAGCAGCTTCGGGACAGCTTCCTACGAGCAGTACTTC	CASSFGTASYEQYF
TRBV19	-	TRBJ2-1	-	TGTGCCAGTAGTTTCCTCGGGAGAGGGAATGAGCAGTTCTTC	CASSFLGRGNEQFF
TRBV5-4	-	TRBJ1-4	-	TGTGCCAGCAGCTTGGGGGGACCGCTCGATGAAAAACTGTTTTTT	CASSLGGPLDEKLFF
TRBV28	-	TRBJ1-4	once	TGTGCCAGCAGACTAGGACAGAGAGGACTGTTTTTT	CASRLGQRGLFF
TRBV19	TRBD2	TRBJ2-3	-	TGTGCCACCACGACTAGCGGGAGCACAGATACGCAGTATTTT	CATTTSGSTDTQYF
TRBV19	TRBD2	TRBJ2-5	-	TGTGCCAGTAGTGCTAGCGGGAGGGAGACCCAGTACTTC	CASSASGRETQYF
TRBV10-3	-	TRBJ1-5	-	TGTGCCATCAGTGTAGACGATCAGCCCCAGCATTTT	CAISVDDQPQHF
TRBV19	-	TRBJ1-1	-	TGTGCCAGTAGTGCCGACAGGACGAACACTGAAGCTTTCTTT	CASSADRTNTEAFF
TRBV9	TRBD2	TRBJ2-3	-	TGTGCCAGCAGCGTAGTGGGACTAGCGGCAGATACGCAGTATTTT	CASSVVGLAADTQYF
TRBV4-3	-	TRBJ2-7	-	TGCGCCAGCAGCCAAGAACAGTCAACCTACGAGCAGTACTTC	CASSQEQSTYEQYF
TRBV19	TRBD1	TRBJ1-5	-	TGTGCCAGTAGTCCCTTGGGACAGGGAGGTAGCAATCAGCCCCAGCATTTT	CASSPLGQGGSNQPQHF
TRBV14	-	TRBJ1-5	once	TGTGCCAGCAGCCAAGTGGGGGTAAATAAGGGTAGCAATCAGCCCCAGCATTTT	CASSQVGVNKGSNQPQHF
TRBV11-2	-	TRBJ1-1	-	TGTGCCAGCAGCCGGCAAGGGAGGGCCTACACTGAAGCTTTCTTT	CASSRQGRAYTEAFF
TRBV4-2	TRBD1	TRBJ1-1	-	TGTGCCAGCAGACAGGGGGAGAACACTGAAGCTTTCTTT	CASRQGENTEAFF
TRBV5-8	-	TRBJ2-4	-	TGTGCCAGCAGCTTGGTAGGGGCGGCAAAAAACATTCAGTACTTC	CASSLVGAAKNIQYF
TRBV19	-	TRBJ2-2	-	TGTGCCAGTACTCCACAGGGAGGGAAGAACACCGGGGAGCTGTTTTTT	CASTPQGGKNTGELFF
TRBV6-5	-	TRBJ1-5	-	TGTGCCAGCGCCCGGGACGGAGGCAATCAGCCCCAGCATTTT	CASARDGGNQPQHF
TRBV14	-	TRBJ2-2	-	TGTGCCAGCAGCCAAGTGGGGGCCGGGGAGCTGTTTTTT	CASSQVGAGELFF
TRBV29-1	TRBD1	TRBJ2-1	-	TGCAGCGTAGGACAGGGGTTTAGTGAGCAGTTCTTC	CSVGQGFSEQFF
TRBV5-8	TRBD1	TRBJ2-1	once	TGTGCCAGCAGCTTTAAAAGACAGGGGGGTGAGCAGTTCTTC	CASSFKRQGGEQFF
TRBV7-9	-	TRBJ1-2	-	TGTGCCAGCAGCTCGATTGACAGGACACTCGAAATTGGGTATGGCTACACCTTC	CASSSIDRTLEIGYGYTF
TRBV11-3	TRBD1	TRBJ2-1	-	TGTGCCAGCAGCTTGAGGGGGGACAGGGGCTACAATGAGCAGTTCTTC	CASSLRGDRGYNEQFF
TRBV19	-	TRBJ2-7	-	TGTGCCAGTGGCCTCGGGGCTAGCCTAGCCTACGAGCAGTACTTC	CASGLGASLAYEQYF
TRBV4-1	-	TRBJ2-6	-	TGCGCCAGCAGCCAAGGGGGGTTCCTGCGCCAAGGGGCCAACGTCCTGACTTTC	CASSQGGFLRQGANVLTF
TRBV9	TRBD2	TRBJ2-7	-	TGTGCCAGCAGCGTCAGTAGCGGGAGTACCTACGAGCAGTACTTC	CASSVSSGSTYEQYF